The clone carrying this T cell receptor beta chain was found a few times. Antigen unknown. A much bigger clone sits one base away, suggesting this may be a read error. The data stem from a study of regulatory T cells in long-lasting Graves disease. Study conclusions and caveats: New patients shared fewer public clonotypes (around 980) than persistent patients did (fewer than 3,000). Patients with persistent Graves' had lower TCR diversity than newly diagnosed patients.

Deletions cut 7 bases from V and 9 bases from J, with 16 bases between. Per germline, CDR1 SNHLY and CDR2 FYNNEI. This CDR3 spans 13 amino acids. Combining iRepertoire HTBI primers with Arm-PCR of CDR3 regions, the authors built TCR beta libraries. TCRdb processed the multiplex PCR reads anew with MiXCR; each CDR3 protein has one entry. The sample holds hundreds of thousands of distinct CDR3 sequences, about 15% seen once. Time point reported: newly diagnosed GD, antithyroid drugs for less than 3 months. PBMCs were the source of the RNA used for TCR sequencing. In addition, the sample was reused for a study of T cells in Graves' hyperthyroidism and ophthalmopathy.

The genes are TRBV2 and TRBJ1-5; no reliable D call. The clonotype was recovered from a woman aged 25 to 39 with Graves disease. This material consisted of peripheral blood mononuclear cells (PBMCs), taken at new diagnosis, from a patient treated with antithyroid drugs. The CDR3, as DNA: TGTGCCAGCAAGAGAGGGAACGGGCGGCCCCAGCATTTT. The encoded protein is CASKRGNGRPQHF.